The 5 T cell receptor beta chains listed next were all sequenced from one sample in a study of blood T cell repertoires in COVID-19. Produced via immunoSEQ multiplex PCR; TCRdb's table is partial and in-frame only. The top ten clones hold approximately 2% of a sample with about 280,000 clones, approximately 83% of them seen once. Sequencing was carried out using peripheral blood. These receptors were obtained from a woman under 40 who had recovered from COVID-19.

CDR3 region: CASSPRGGASSYEQYF. CDR3 nucleotide sequence: TGTGCCAGCAGCCCCCGGGGGGGGGCGAGCTCCTACGAGCAGTACTTC. V and J are TRBV11-2 and TRBJ2-7; 8 bases are shared with TRBD2. V lost 5 bases to trimming and J lost 0 bases; unmatched junction nucleotides: 9. Per the germline V gene, CDR1 is SGHAT and CDR2 is FQNNGV. The CDR3 contains 16 residues.

The chain links TRBV12-5 to TRBJ1-2; tentative D call: TRBD1 (5 bases). V was pared by 6 bases and J by 2 bases, with 10 bases between. CDR3 length equals 13 residues. CDR1 and CDR2 from the germline V gene are LGHNT and FRNRAP. CDR3 protein: CASGTSGNYGYTF. DNA for the CDR3: TGTGCTAGTGGAACTTCAGGGAACTATGGCTACACCTTC.

The chain carries TRBV7-9 and TRBJ2-7; perhaps TRBD2 as D (6 bases). This CDR3 is built from 13 residues. V dropped 1 base and J dropped 6 bases, with 10 bases sitting between them. Per the germline V gene, CDR1 is SEHNR and CDR2 is FQNEAQ (reference sequence). CDR3 residues: CASSLVVGGEQYF. CDR3 sequence (DNA): TGTGCCAGCAGCTTAGTGGTGGGAGGCGAGCAGTACTTC.

This rearrangement joins TRBV6-5 to TRBJ1-4; tentatively, D is TRBD1 (6 bases). V was trimmed by 4 bases and J by 7 bases, leaving 10 bases between them. CDR3 size: 13 residues. Germline V CDR1 and CDR2: MNHEY, SVGAGI. The CDR3, as DNA: TGTGCCAGCAGTTCACAGGGTTCTGAAAAACTGTTTTTT. This sequence encodes CASSSQGSEKLFF.

The rearrangement uses TRBV2 and TRBJ2-4; 10 bases match TRBD1. V was pared by 6 bases and J by 1 base, with 0 bases of the junction left unmatched. This CDR3 is 14 amino acids long. Germline-derived CDR1 and CDR2 are SNHLY and FYNNEI. The CDR3 coding sequence is TGTGCCAGCAGGGGACAGGGGGCCAAAAACATTCAGTACTTC. Translated, it gives CASRGQGAKNIQYF.